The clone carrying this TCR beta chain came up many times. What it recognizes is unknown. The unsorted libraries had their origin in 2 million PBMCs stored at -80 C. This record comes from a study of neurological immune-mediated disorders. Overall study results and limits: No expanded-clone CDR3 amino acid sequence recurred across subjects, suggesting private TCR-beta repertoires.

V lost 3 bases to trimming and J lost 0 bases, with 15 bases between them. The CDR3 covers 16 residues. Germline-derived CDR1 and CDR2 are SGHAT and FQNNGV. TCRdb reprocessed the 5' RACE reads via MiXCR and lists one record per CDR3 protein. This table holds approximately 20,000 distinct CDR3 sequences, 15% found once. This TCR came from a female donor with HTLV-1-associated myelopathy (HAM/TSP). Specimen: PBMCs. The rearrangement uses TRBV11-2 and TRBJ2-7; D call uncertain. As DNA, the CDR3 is TGTGCCAGCAGCTTGACGGTAGGCCAAAACTCCTACGAGCAGTACTTC. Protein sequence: CASSLTVGQNSYEQYF.